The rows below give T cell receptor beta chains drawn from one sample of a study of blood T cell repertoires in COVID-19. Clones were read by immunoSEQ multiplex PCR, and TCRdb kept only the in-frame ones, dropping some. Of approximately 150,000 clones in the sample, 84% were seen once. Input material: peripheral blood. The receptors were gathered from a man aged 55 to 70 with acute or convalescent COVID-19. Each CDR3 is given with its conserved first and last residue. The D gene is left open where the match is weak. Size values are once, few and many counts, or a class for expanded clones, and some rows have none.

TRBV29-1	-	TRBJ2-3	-	TGCAGCGTCGGTGGACAGCCCTATACGCAGTATTTT	CSVGGQPYTQYF
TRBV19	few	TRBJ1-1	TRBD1	TGTGCCAGTAGTAGACAGGGGGACACTGAAGCTTTCTTT	CASSRQGDTEAFF
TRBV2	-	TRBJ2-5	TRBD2	TGTGCCAGCTTCGGCGTGCTCGGGGGGCAAGAGACCCAGTACTTC	CASFGVLGGQETQYF
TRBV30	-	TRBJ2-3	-	TGTGCCTGGAGCCCTAGCACAGATACGCAGTATTTT	CAWSPSTDTQYF
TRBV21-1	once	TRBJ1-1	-	TGTGCCAGCAGCAAAGCGCGAGGATCGGACGGATTCAGGGGGCGCCCCACTGAAGCTTTCTTT	CASSKARGSDGFRGRPTEAFF
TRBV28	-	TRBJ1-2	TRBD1	TGTGCCAGCAGTGTGCGGACAGGGCGTAATGGCTACACCTTC	CASSVRTGRNGYTF
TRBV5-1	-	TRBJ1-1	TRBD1	TGCGCCAGCAGGGGGACAGGGGTGTCTCTTGAAGCTTTCTTT	CASRGTGVSLEAFF
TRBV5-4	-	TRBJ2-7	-	TGTGCCAGCAGCCTCCCTAGGGAGGGGGGGTACGAGCAGTACTTC	CASSLPREGGYEQYF
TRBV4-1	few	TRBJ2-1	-	TGCGCCAGCAGCCAAGGGACTGCCGGACGGTACAATGAGCAGTTCTTC	CASSQGTAGRYNEQFF
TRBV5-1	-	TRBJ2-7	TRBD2	TGCGCCAGCAGCTTGCTAGGTAGCGGACTAGCGGCTTACGAGCAGTACTTC	CASSLLGSGLAAYEQYF
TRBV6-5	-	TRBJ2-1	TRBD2	TGTGCCAGCAGTTATAGCACTAGCGGAACCTACAATGAGCAGTTCTTC	CASSYSTSGTYNEQFF
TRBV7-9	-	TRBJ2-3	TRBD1	TGTGCCAGCGGGAATACAGGGGCTGCAGATACGCAGTATTTT	CASGNTGAADTQYF
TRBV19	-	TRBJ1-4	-	TGTGCCGCGGGGGACGGCCGGAGGGAAAAACTGTTTTTT	CAAGDGRREKLFF
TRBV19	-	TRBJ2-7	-	TGTGCCAGTAGTATTAGGACAGAGGCTAACGAGCAGTACTTC	CASSIRTEANEQYF
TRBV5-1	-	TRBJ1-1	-	TGCGCCAGCAGCCACGGTCAGGCGAACACTGAAGCTTTCTTT	CASSHGQANTEAFF
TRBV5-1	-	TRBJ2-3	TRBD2	TGCGCCAGCAGCTTGGAACCTAGCGGGGGGGCCGGGACAGATACGCAGTATTTT	CASSLEPSGGAGTDTQYF
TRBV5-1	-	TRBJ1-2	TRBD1	TGCGCCAGCAGCAACAGGGGAGATACGTCTGGCTACACCTTC	CASSNRGDTSGYTF
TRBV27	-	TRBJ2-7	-	TGTGCCAGCAGTTTAGCGGCCCGAACCTACGAGCAGTACTTC	CASSLAARTYEQYF
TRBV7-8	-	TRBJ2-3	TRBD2	TGTGCCAGCAGCTTAGGATTGGTAGCGGGGGGGCCCACAGATACGCAGTATTTT	CASSLGLVAGGPTDTQYF
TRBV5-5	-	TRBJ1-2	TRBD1	TGTGCCAGCAGCTTTTCCGGGACAGGGACCTATGGCTACACCTTC	CASSFSGTGTYGYTF
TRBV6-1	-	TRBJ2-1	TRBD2	TGTGCCAGCAGTGAAACGCGGCTAGCGGGGTATGAGCAGTTCTTC	CASSETRLAGYEQFF
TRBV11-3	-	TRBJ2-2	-	TGTGCCAGCAGCTATACTGCCGGGGAGCTGTTTTTT	CASSYTAGELFF
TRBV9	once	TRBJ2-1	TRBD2	TGTGCCAGCTTCTTCGCGGGAGTTGCAGTCACTTACAATGAGCAGTTCTTC	CASFFAGVAVTYNEQFF
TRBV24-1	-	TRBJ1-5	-	TGTGCCACCAGTGACAGGACAGTAATCAATCAGCCCCAGCATTTT	CATSDRTVINQPQHF
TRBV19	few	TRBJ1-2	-	TGTGCCAGTAGTATTACAACAGTTAATGGCTACACCTTC	CASSITTVNGYTF
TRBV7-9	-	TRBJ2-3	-	TGTGCCAGCAGCCCAGAAATCCCGGGATTAACAGATACGCAGTATTTT	CASSPEIPGLTDTQYF
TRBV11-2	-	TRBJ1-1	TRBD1	TGTGCCAGCAGACTAAGGGGGACAGGGGGCTTTGAAGCTTTCTTT	CASRLRGTGGFEAFF
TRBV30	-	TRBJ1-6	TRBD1	TGTGCCTGGATCGAACCGGGACAGTATAATTCACCCCTCCACTTT	CAWIEPGQYNSPLHF
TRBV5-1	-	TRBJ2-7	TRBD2	TGCGCCAGCAGCTTGGGCAAGACTAGCGGGACTCCCTACGAGCAGTACTTC	CASSLGKTSGTPYEQYF
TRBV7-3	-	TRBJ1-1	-	TGTGCCAGCAGTTCTATCCGGGACAAGAACACTGAAGCTTTCTTT	CASSSIRDKNTEAFF
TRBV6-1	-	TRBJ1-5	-	TGTGCCAGCAGTGAAGTAACTGATCAGCCCCAGCATTTT	CASSEVTDQPQHF
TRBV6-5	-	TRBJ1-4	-	TGTGCCAGCAGCAGGGGCAAACTGTTTTTT	CASSRGKLFF
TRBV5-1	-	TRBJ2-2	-	TGCGCCAGCAGCTTTCGGGGGGCAGAGAACACCGGGGAGCTGTTTTTT	CASSFRGAENTGELFF
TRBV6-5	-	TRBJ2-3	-	TGTGCCAGCAGTTATAGCGCGCGGGGCACAGATACGCAGTATTTT	CASSYSARGTDTQYF
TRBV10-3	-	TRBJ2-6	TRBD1	TGTGCCATCAGAGGGGGCGCTGGGGCCAACGTCCTGACTTTC	CAIRGGAGANVLTF
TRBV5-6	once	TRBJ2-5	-	TGTGCCAGCAGCCGAACTACAGGGTCAGAGACCCAGTACTTC	CASSRTTGSETQYF
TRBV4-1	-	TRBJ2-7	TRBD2	TGCGCCAGCAGCCATGGGACTACCTACGAGCAGTACTTC	CASSHGTTYEQYF
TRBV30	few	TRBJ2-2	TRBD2	TGTGCCTGGAACGGGCTAGCGGGAACCAGTACCGGGGAGCTGTTTTTT	CAWNGLAGTSTGELFF
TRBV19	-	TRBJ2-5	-	TGTGCCAGTAGTATACAAGCGGATCAAGAGACCCAGTACTTC	CASSIQADQETQYF
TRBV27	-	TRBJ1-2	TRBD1	TGTGCCAGCAGTTTGAGGACAGGGTTGGATTATGGCTACACCTTC	CASSLRTGLDYGYTF
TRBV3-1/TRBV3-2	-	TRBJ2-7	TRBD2	TGTGCCAGCAGCCAGACTAGCGGGTCCTCCTACGAGCAGTACTTC	CASSQTSGSSYEQYF
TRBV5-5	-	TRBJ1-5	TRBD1	TGTGCCAGCAGCTCCAGGACAGGGGTAGGGAACAATCAGCCCCAGCATTTT	CASSSRTGVGNNQPQHF
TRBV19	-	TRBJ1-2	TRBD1	TGTGCCAGTAGACTGGGACAGGGGTACTATGGCTACACCTTC	CASRLGQGYYGYTF
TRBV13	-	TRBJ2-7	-	TGTGCCAGCAGCTTAGTGGCGGGGGCCGGGTACGAGCAGTACTTC	CASSLVAGAGYEQYF